This TCR beta chain was sequenced for a study of cytomegalovirus exposure and HLA in healthy donors. Study-level information: The 550 to 700 first-cohort repertoires and the 120 or so validation repertoires shared the same platform, a later analysis reported.

Germline CDR1 reads SGDLS; CDR2 reads YYNGEE. V dropped 2 bases and J dropped 4 bases, with 8 bases sitting between them. There are 13 residues in the CDR3. Repertoires were generated with immunoSEQ multiplex PCR, while TCRdb's copy carries only in-frame clones and drops some. The data hold about 120,000 clones, with around 88% observed a single time. The approximately 130-subject validation cohort, separate from the approximately 670-subject first cohort, included the donors. This receptor was obtained from a man between 18 and 35 years old in good health and CMV-seronegative. V usage is TRBV9 and J usage is TRBJ2-3, with D tentatively TRBD2 (5 bases). The sequenced sample was PBMCs. DNA for the CDR3: TGTGCCAGCAGCGTGAGAGCGGCAGATACGCAGTATTTT. Translating gives CASSVRAADTQYF. Based on the CDR3 plus reference TRBV9 and TRBJ2-3, the full variable domain is DSGVTQTPKHLITATGQRVTLRCSPRSGDLSVYWYQQSLDQGLQFLIQYYNGEERAKGNILERFSAQQFPDLHSELNLSSLELGDSALYFCASSVRAADTQYFGPGTRLTVL.